Presented here are 6 T cell receptor beta chains from one specimen sequenced in a study of CD8+CD57+ T cells in acquired aplastic anemia. Genomic DNA served as template for TCR beta VDJ and CDR3 profiling. TCRdb used MiXCR to reprocess the reads, holding one entry per CDR3 protein. The table shows approximately 130,000 distinct CDR3 sequences, with 50% to 70% occurring only once. Patients chosen for sequencing had CD8+CD57+ cells that had expanded, as shown by flow cytometry. Sequenced: sorted CD4+, CD8+, or CD8+CD57+ T cells (not recorded which) from PBMCs. These TCRs come from a human donor with aplastic anemia.

CDR3 sequence (DNA): TGTGCCAGCTACTTGGGCAATGAGCAGTTCTTC. Protein: CASYLGNEQFF. The chain links TRBV19 to TRBJ2-1; no reliable D call. Germline V CDR1 and CDR2: LNHDA, SQIVND (reference sequence). CDR3 length equals 11 residues. V lost 9 bases, J lost 6 bases, and 9 bases lay in between.

This clonotype was picked up a small number of times. The chain combines TRBV10-2 with TRBJ2-7; 7 nucleotides agree with TRBD1. The CDR3 contains 13 residues. The junction had 5 bases not matched to a gene; V was cut back by 6 bases and J by 3 bases. The germline gives CDR1 WSHSY, CDR2 SAAADI. CDR3 DNA: TGCGCCAGCAGAGCCGGGACAGTCTACGAGCAGTACTTC. It yields the protein CASRAGTVYEQYF.

The V and J genes are TRBV25-1 and TRBJ2-3; D is uncertain. CDR1 is MGHDK, CDR2 SYGVNS, per germline. The length of the CDR3 is 12 residues. V was trimmed by 7 bases and J by 4 bases, leaving 9 bases between them. The CDR3 region is CASTAHSDTQYF. The CDR3, as DNA: TGTGCCAGCACCGCCCACTCAGATACGCAGTATTTT.

This clonotype has a single count. Its ends do not fully match the called genes, so a read error is possible. The V call is TRBV7-9, the J call TRBJ1-1; a possible D gene is TRBD1 (6 bases). CDR1 and CDR2 from the germline V gene are SEHNR and FQNEAQ (reference sequence). This CDR3 has 12 amino acids. CDR3 sequence: CTSSRGTKEAFF. For the CDR3, the DNA is TGTACCAGCAGCCGTGGGACAAAGGAAGCTTTCTTT.

The rearrangement links TRBV19 to TRBJ2-1; 12 positions match TRBD2. The ends lost 10 bases at V and 8 bases at J; junction bases unmatched: 9. This CDR3 contains 14 residues. Germline loops: CDR1 LNHDA, CDR2 SQIVND (reference sequence). CDR3 protein: CATQRTSGMDEQFF. CDR3 bases: TGTGCCACCCAAAGGACTAGCGGGATGGATGAGCAGTTCTTC. Supplemented by reference TRBV19 and TRBJ2-1, the full variable domain reads DGGITQSPKYLFRKEGQNVTLSCEQNLNHDAMYWYRQDPGQGLRLIYYSQIVNDFQKGDIAEGYSVSREKKESFPLTVTSAQKNPTAFYLCATQRTSGMDEQFFGPGTRLTVL.

This clonotype was found a few times. The rearrangement joins TRBV11-2 to TRBJ2-3; no firm D call. The germline gives CDR1 SGHAT, CDR2 FQNNGV. V shed 5 bases and J shed 5 bases, with 11 bases lying between them. The CDR3 is 13 amino acids. The chain's CDR3 is CASSLSLGDTQYF. DNA of the CDR3: TGTGCCAGCAGCCTCTCCCTGGGAGATACGCAGTATTTT.